The 21 T cell receptor beta chains given below trace back to one sample, sequenced in a study of blood T cell repertoires in COVID-19 (dated by TCRdb to between 2020 and 2021). The method was the immunoSEQ multiplex PCR assay. TCRdb retrieved this table from immuneACCESS and kept in-frame rearrangements only. Not all clones are present; in checked studies, unresolved V genes account for under half, and no reason is known for the remainder. In this sample the table shows about 70,000 clones, about 85% of which occur a single time. Under 6% of the sample goes to the ten largest clones. Sequences were obtained from peripheral blood. Receptors were obtained from an older man with acute or convalescent COVID-19.

This clone was detected only a few times. The V and J genes are TRBV19 and TRBJ1-1, with D possibly being TRBD1 (5 bases). CDR1 and CDR2 (germline): LNHDA, SQIVND (reference sequence). This CDR3 region has 13 residues. Deletions cut 5 bases from V and 1 base from J, with 8 bases between. The CDR3 spells CASSRQRNTEAFF. The CDR3 coding sequence is TGTGCCAGTAGTCGACAGAGGAACACTGAAGCTTTCTTT.

The chain is built from TRBV2 and TRBJ1-1; tentatively, D is TRBD1 (6 bases). The germline gives CDR1 SNHLY, CDR2 FYNNEI. Trimming removed 7 bases from V and 4 bases from J, with 13 bases in between. This CDR3 comprises 13 residues. CDR3 protein: CASTADSGTEAFF. CDR3 nucleotide sequence: TGTGCCAGCACGGCGGACAGCGGCACTGAAGCTTTCTTT. The entire variable domain, with the rest obtained from reference TRBV2 and TRBJ1-1, is as follows: EPEVTQTPSHQVTQMGQEVILRCVPISNHLYFYWYRQILGQKVEFLVSFYNNEISEKSEIFDDQFSVERPDGSNFTLKIRSTKLEDSAMYFCASTADSGTEAFFGQGTRLTVV.

This clone has just a few counts. The chain carries TRBV6-2 or TRBV6-3 and TRBJ2-3; D gene unclear. CDR3 length: 12 residues. V lost 6 bases and J lost 6, with 10 bases in between. From germline, CDR1 is MNHEY and CDR2 SVGEGT. CDR3 region: CASSPLQDTQYF. The CDR3 bases are TGTGCCAGCAGCCCCCTCCAGGATACGCAGTATTTT.

The V gene is TRBV2, the J gene TRBJ2-2; D gene unclear. The CDR3 sequence is 15 residues long. V dropped 3 bases and J dropped 0 bases, with 8 bases sitting between them. Per the germline V gene, CDR1 is SNHLY and CDR2 is FYNNEI. CDR3 sequence reads: CASSDWRSNTGELFF. Here the CDR3 DNA reads TGTGCCAGCAGTGATTGGCGGTCGAACACCGGGGAGCTGTTTTTT.

The rearrangement joins TRBV28 to TRBJ2-5; perhaps TRBD1 as D (6 bases). The CDR3 loop spans 14 amino acids. Trimming took off 4 bases at V and 1 base at J, with 10 bases between the two ends. Germline CDR1 and CDR2: MDHEN and SYDVKM. The CDR3 nucleotides read TGTGCCAGCAGTTCTGGACAGCTCCAAGAGACCCAGTACTTC. Translation gives CASSSGQLQETQYF.

Only a few counts were recorded for this clone. Other DNA sequences in the sample encode the same CDR3. This rearrangement joins TRBV7-2 to TRBJ2-3; 8 bases fit TRBD2. Germline values: CDR1 SGHTA, CDR2 FQGNSA. The V segment lost 5 bases and the J segment 0 bases; nucleotides outside the gene matches: 1. There are 14 residues in the CDR3. CDR3 sequence reads: CASSGGGSTDTQYF. The CDR3 DNA reads TGTGCCAGCAGCGGCGGGGGGAGCACAGATACGCAGTATTTT.

The genes are TRBV28 and TRBJ2-7; 8 bases fit TRBD1. Trimming at V came to 6 bases and at J to 3 bases, leaving 13 bases not matched to a gene. The germline V gene encodes CDR1 MDHEN and CDR2 SYDVKM. The CDR3 covers 16 residues. The CDR3: CASRSAPGTGRYEQYF. In DNA, the CDR3 is TGTGCCAGCAGATCCGCGCCCGGGACAGGTCGCTACGAGCAGTACTTC.

The rearrangement uses TRBV11-1 and TRBJ1-2, with D possibly being TRBD1 (6 bases). This CDR3 spans 14 amino acids. Germline values: CDR1 SGHAT, CDR2 FQDESV (reference sequence). Deletions cut 5 bases from V and 1 base from J, with 11 bases between. CDR3 sequence reads: CASSRRTDNYGYTF. The CDR3 DNA reads TGTGCCAGCAGCAGGAGGACAGATAACTATGGCTACACCTTC.

This clone was counted once. V gene TRBV29-1 combines with J gene TRBJ2-1; D not resolved. The V end was cut by 6 bases, the J end by 6 bases, with 9 bases between. Germline V CDR1 and CDR2: SQVTM, ANQGSEA. The CDR3 sequence is 11 residues long. The DNA for the CDR3 is TGCAGCGTACGACACGTCAATGAGCAGTTCTTC. Its protein is CSVRHVNEQFF.

The chain is built from TRBV5-1 and TRBJ1-1, with D possibly matching TRBD1 (6 bases). Germline lookup yields CDR1 SGHRS and CDR2 YFSETQ. V gave up 3 bases and J gave up 10 bases, with 16 bases separating them. The CDR3 extends over 13 amino acids. The CDR3: CASSYPGERGAFF. The CDR3 DNA reads as TGCGCCAGCAGCTACCCAGGGGAACGGGGAGCTTTCTTT.

V is TRBV7-9 and J is TRBJ2-7; TRBD1 matches 8 bases. V shed 2 bases and J 1 base; nucleotides not matched to a gene: 4. This CDR3 is 15 amino acids long. CDR1 is SEHNR and CDR2 is FQNEAQ in the germline V gene (reference sequence). The CDR3 protein is CASSLSTGGSYEQYF. CDR3 sequence (DNA): TGTGCCAGCAGCTTAAGTACAGGGGGGTCCTACGAGCAGTACTTC.

Written as DNA, the CDR3 is TGTGCCAGCAGCCGGGGGGTTGGCTATGGCTACACCTTC. Its translation is CASSRGVGYGYTF. This chain joins TRBV28 and TRBJ1-2, with D perhaps matching TRBD1 (5 bases). The V gene lost 6 bases and the J gene lost 4 bases, with 12 bases spanning the gap. The V gene's germline CDR1 is MDHEN and CDR2 SYDVKM. The CDR3 consists of 13 residues.

V and J are TRBV6-2 or TRBV6-3 and TRBJ2-3, with 9 bases matching TRBD1. Germline V gives CDR1 MNHEY, CDR2 SVGEGT. This CDR3 spans 16 amino acids. Trimming removed 6 bases from V and 0 bases from J; junction bases left unmatched: 7. The CDR3 here is CASSLPGQGSTDTQYF. DNA of the CDR3: TGTGCCAGCAGCCTACCGGGACAGGGAAGCACAGATACGCAGTATTTT.

V usage is TRBV5-1 and J usage is TRBJ2-5; 9 bases are shared with TRBD1. The germline gives CDR1 SGHRS, CDR2 YFSETQ. The CDR3 covers 16 residues. Trimming cost V 0 bases and J 2 bases; bases outside gene matches: 5. In DNA form, the CDR3 reads TGCGCCAGCAGCTTGGCTGGGGACAGGGCGCAAGAGACCCAGTACTTC. This translates into CASSLAGDRAQETQYF. The full variable domain, rest sourced from reference TRBV5-1 and TRBJ2-5, is KAGVTQTPRYLIKTRGQQVTLSCSPISGHRSVSWYQQTPGQGLQFLFEYFSETQRNKGNFPGRFSGRQFSNSRSEMNVSTLELGDSALYLCASSLAGDRAQETQYFGPGTRLLVL.

The V gene is TRBV5-4, the J gene TRBJ1-1; D call uncertain. The CDR3 is 14 residues long. Per germline, CDR1 SGHNT and CDR2 YYREEE (reference sequence). V lost 1 base to trimming and J lost 5 bases, with 12 bases between them. This chain's CDR3 is CASSLTWKRTEAFF. DNA for the CDR3: TGTGCCAGCAGCTTGACGTGGAAGCGAACTGAAGCTTTCTTT.

The genes are TRBV9 and TRBJ2-3; D is perhaps TRBD2 (6 bases). V lost 0 bases and J lost 5, with 10 bases in between. The germline V gene encodes CDR1 SGDLS and CDR2 YYNGEE. The CDR3 has 14 amino acids. The CDR3 coding sequence is TGTGCCAGCAGCGTAGGGAGGGGAGGAGATACGCAGTATTTT. This encodes CASSVGRGGDTQYF.

The chain recombines TRBV7-3 with TRBJ2-7, with 7 bases identical to TRBD2. After removal of 3 bases from V and 3 bases from J, the junction contained 8 bases not matched to a gene. Germline CDR1 SGHTA, CDR2 FQGTGA. This CDR3 has 15 residues. The CDR3 reads CASSFSGSGVYEQYF. DNA of the CDR3: TGTGCCAGCAGCTTTTCCGGCAGCGGGGTCTACGAGCAGTACTTC.

The V call is TRBV2, the J call TRBJ2-3; the match to TRBD2 covers 7 bases. This CDR3 comprises 15 residues. With 6 bases clipped from V and 0 bases from J, the junction kept 6 bases outside the gene matches. CDR1 and CDR2 (germline): SNHLY, FYNNEI. This CDR3 is CASSRAGSSTDTQYF. The CDR3 DNA sequence: TGTGCCAGCAGCCGAGCGGGATCTAGCACAGATACGCAGTATTTT.

The chain combines TRBV29-1 with TRBJ1-4, with D maybe TRBD1 (6 bases). Trimming took off 7 bases at V and 7 bases at J, with 13 bases between the two ends. CDR3 length equals 12 residues. Germline V gene lookup returns CDR1 SQVTM and CDR2 ANQGSEA. The CDR3 reads CSAAQGGEKLFF. The DNA for the CDR3 is TGCAGCGCCGCTCAAGGGGGTGAAAAACTGTTTTTT.

In its sample, this clone was seen once. The V call is TRBV11-3, the J call TRBJ2-2, with D possibly TRBD1 on 7 matching bases. Trimming pared 3 bases from V and 6 bases from J, leaving 14 bases between. This CDR3 contains 15 residues. The germline V gene encodes CDR1 SGHNT and CDR2 YENEEA. CDR3 sequence: CASSFRGASPGELFF. The CDR3 bases are TGTGCCAGCAGCTTCAGGGGGGCGAGCCCCGGGGAGCTGTTTTTT.

This clone was seen a single time. The chain combines TRBV19 with TRBJ2-7; D is possibly TRBD2 (5 bases). CDR1 and CDR2 (germline): LNHDA, SQIVND (reference sequence). Trimming cost V 5 bases and J 2 bases, with 10 bases left between them. The CDR3 loop spans 13 amino acids. The CDR3 region is CASSGGSTYEQYF. CDR3 nucleotide sequence: TGTGCCAGTAGTGGCGGGTCTACCTACGAGCAGTACTTC.